The 15 T cell receptor beta chains presented below share a single source sample, sequenced in a study of shared clonotypes between healthy human individuals. Repertoires were generated with immunoSEQ multiplex PCR, while TCRdb's copy carries only in-frame clones and drops some. The sample carries 2 million to 3 million clones, roughly 93% recorded once. The specimen was naive CD4+ T cells from PBMCs. The subset is: CD45RA+ positively selected. All receptors come from a man between 18 and 35 years old in good health. Some clones in this sample may be carry-over from other donors' samples.

The V and J genes are TRBV28 and TRBJ2-7, with no clear D. V shed 6 bases and J shed 2 bases, with 11 bases lying between them. The length of the CDR3 is 13 residues. CDR1 is MDHEN, CDR2 SYDVKM, per germline. CDR3 bases: TGTGCCAGCAGAGTAGGTGCTACCTACGAGCAGTACTTC. Amino acids: CASRVGATYEQYF.

The rearrangement joins TRBV28 to TRBJ1-4; 9 bases align to TRBD1. The CDR3 is 17 amino acids. In germline, CDR1 is MDHEN, CDR2 SYDVKM. Unmatched junction bases numbered 13, after V lost 3 bases and J lost 8 bases. CDR3 nucleotides: TGTGCCAGCAGTTTGTGGACAGGGGACAATAGGGAAGAAAAACTGTTTTTT. As protein: CASSLWTGDNREEKLFF.

This clone was seen only once. The J gene is TRBJ2-7, the V gene TRBV6-5; possible D gene TRBD2, 5 bases. The CDR3 covers 15 residues. Germline V gives CDR1 MNHEY, CDR2 SVGAGI. Trimming took off 5 bases at V and 0 bases at J, with 14 bases between the two ends. The CDR3 reads CASSASLGSSYEQYF. The CDR3 bases are TGTGCCAGCAGTGCCTCACTAGGGAGCTCCTACGAGCAGTACTTC.

The chain is built from TRBV5-6 and TRBJ2-2; no definite D call. Germline CDR1 is SGHDT and CDR2 is YYEEEE. This CDR3 contains 17 residues. V lost 4 bases to trimming and J lost 0 bases, with 16 bases between them. The CDR3 coding sequence is TGTGCCAGCAGCCGCGTCCCACTACCGACGAACACCGGGGAGCTGTTTTTT. It yields the protein CASSRVPLPTNTGELFF.

The chain employs TRBV28 and TRBJ1-5, with D possibly being TRBD1 (5 bases). This CDR3 has 15 residues. CDR1 MDHEN and CDR2 SYDVKM come from the germline V gene. V lost 7 bases and J lost 4, with 17 bases in between. The CDR3 DNA sequence: TGTGCCAGCACTCCCTCCGGGGGATGGAATCAGCCCCAGCATTTT. Residues: CASTPSGGWNQPQHF.

This clone has a single count. At the DNA level, this CDR3 is encoded by other sequences in the same sample as well. The chain carries TRBV5-5 and TRBJ2-5; 8 bases fit TRBD2. The CDR3 sequence is 14 residues long. CDR1 and CDR2 (germline): SGHKS, YYEKEE (reference sequence). The trim removed 2 bases at V and 4 bases at J, leaving 4 bases unmatched. CDR3 sequence reads: CASSFSAGGETQYF. The CDR3 region has the DNA TGTGCCAGCAGCTTCTCCGCGGGGGGAGAGACCCAGTACTTC.

The gene calls are TRBV11-2 and TRBJ2-6; D may be TRBD1 or TRBD2 (5 bases each). Trimming removed 5 bases from V and 4 bases from J, with 21 bases in between. The CDR3 contains 18 residues. CDR1 and CDR2 (germline): SGHAT, FQNNGV. CDR3 nucleotides: TGTGCCAGCAGCGTCGGGACGCTCCAATGGACGGGGGCCAACGTCCTGACTTTC. Its protein product is CASSVGTLQWTGANVLTF.

V usage is TRBV19 and J usage is TRBJ2-2; the D is unclear. Germline-derived CDR1 and CDR2 are LNHDA and SQIVND (reference sequence). The CDR3 is made up of 16 amino acids. The V and J ends lost 2 bases and 0 bases respectively, with 10 bases between them. Written as DNA, the CDR3 is TGTGCCAGTAGTATAAGTGCAGGAGCGAACACCGGGGAGCTGTTTTTT. It yields the protein CASSISAGANTGELFF. Using reference TRBV19 and TRBJ2-2 for the parts outside the CDR3, the full variable domain is DGGITQSPKYLFRKEGQNVTLSCEQNLNHDAMYWYRQDPGQGLRLIYYSQIVNDFQKGDIAEGYSVSREKKESFPLTVTSAQKNPTAFYLCASSISAGANTGELFFGEGSRLTVL.

The rearrangement uses TRBV27 and TRBJ2-6; tentative D call: TRBD1 (7 bases). Germline assignment: CDR1 MNHEY and CDR2 SMNVEV (reference sequence). CDR3 length: 15 residues. Trimming removed 8 bases at V and 11 bases at J, with 22 bases between. CDR3 sequence reads: CASSWRQGGSDVLTF. The CDR3 DNA reads TGTGCCAGCTCCTGGCGTCAGGGGGGTTCGGACGTCCTGACTTTC.

The chain carries TRBV28 and TRBJ2-7; D not certain. V dropped 2 bases and J dropped 2 bases, with 7 bases sitting between them. Germline CDR1 and CDR2: MDHEN and SYDVKM. The CDR3 runs to 13 residues. The CDR3 coding sequence is TGTGCCAGCAGTTTAATGCACCCCTACGAGCAGTACTTC. Translation: CASSLMHPYEQYF.

J is TRBJ2-6 and V is TRBV7-2; D is ambiguous. Trimming removed 1 base at V and 4 bases at J, with 8 bases between. Germline assignment: CDR1 SGHTA and CDR2 FQGNSA. This CDR3 spans 15 amino acids. In nucleotides, the CDR3 is TGTGCCAGCAGCTTAGATTTCTCCGGGGCCAACGTCCTGACTTTC. It is translated as CASSLDFSGANVLTF. The whole variable domain, remainder taken from reference TRBV7-2 and TRBJ2-6, is GAGVSQSPSNKVTEKGKDVELRCDPISGHTALYWYRQSLGQGLEFLIYFQGNSAPDKSGLPSDRFSAERTGGSVSTLTIQRTQQEDSAVYLCASSLDFSGANVLTFGAGSRLTVL.

The V gene is TRBV27, the J gene TRBJ1-2, with D unclear. The CDR3 totals 14 residues. CDR1 MNHEY and CDR2 SMNVEV come from the germline V gene (reference sequence). V lost 4 bases and J 4 bases, leaving 13 bases between the germline ends. The chain's CDR3 is CASSSIRTAYGYTF. The CDR3 nucleotides read TGTGCCAGCAGTTCAATTCGGACGGCCTATGGCTACACCTTC.

The V call is TRBV2, the J call TRBJ2-7, with D unclear. CDR1 SNHLY and CDR2 FYNNEI come from the germline V gene. Trimming removed 4 bases from V and 2 bases from J, with 9 bases in between. CDR3 length: 13 amino acids. The CDR3 DNA sequence: TGTGCCAGCAGTGTGGAGTTCGCCTACGAGCAGTACTTC. Amino acids: CASSVEFAYEQYF.

This clone has a single count. The gene calls are TRBV19 and TRBJ2-7; 11 bases fit TRBD1. The CDR3 extends over 15 amino acids. Trimming took 4 bases from V and 3 from J; bases not matched to a gene: 5. CDR1 is LNHDA, CDR2 SQIVND, per germline (reference sequence). CDR3 sequence: CASSKPGQGVYEQYF. Here the CDR3 DNA reads TGTGCCAGTAGTAAACCGGGACAGGGGGTCTACGAGCAGTACTTC.

The gene calls are TRBV5-6 and TRBJ1-2; 9 nucleotides match TRBD1. Germline V gene data show CDR1 as SGHDT and CDR2 as YYEEEE. V was pared by 5 bases and J by 8 bases, with 7 bases of the junction left unmatched. The CDR3 length is 13 residues. The CDR3 nucleotides are TGTGCCAGCAGTAGGAGGACAGGGGACGGCTACACCTTC. Protein: CASSRRTGDGYTF.